This T cell receptor (beta chain) was identified during a study of post-analysis software for immune sequencing data. Study conclusions and caveats: With TRBV5-6, TRBV5-1 and TRBV20-1 included, 4 to 6 TRBV segments were more frequent in patients than in controls. There was significantly lower normalized Chao1 diversity in multiple sclerosis patients than in controls.

Note on this clonotype: Its antigen is undetermined.

Unique molecular identifiers had been added to the TCR beta cDNA libraries. One entry per CDR3 protein results from TCRdb running MiXCR on the PCR reads. This table holds about 820,000 distinct CDR3 sequences, roughly 50% found once. Trimming took 5 bases from V and 5 from J; bases not matched to a gene: 12. The CDR3 is 15 residues long. Germline CDR1 reads MNHEY; CDR2 reads SMNVEV (reference sequence). This clonotype originated in a girl aged 10 to 17 with multiple sclerosis. V gene TRBV27 combines with J gene TRBJ2-7; 7 nucleotides line up with TRBD2. The sample was blood. The CDR3 region is CASSPLGGFVHEQYF. Here the CDR3 DNA reads TGTGCCAGCAGTCCATTGGGGGGGTTTGTGCACGAGCAGTACTTC.